The 2 T cell receptor beta chains in this list originate from one sample, sequenced in a study of blood T cell repertoires in COVID-19 (dated by TCRdb to 2019 to 2021). To prepare the library, the immunoSEQ multiplex PCR assay was applied. This is the immuneACCESS table as TCRdb keeps it, with only in-frame sequences that have V and J called. A part of the clones is gone; compared with another copy, unresolved V genes explain less than half, and the rest is unexplained. The sample yields tens of thousands of clones; around nine tenths were counted once. Of the sample, 8.5% falls within the top ten clones. Sequencing input: peripheral blood. The receptors come from a man in his sixties with active COVID-19.

The rearrangement links TRBV7-9 to TRBJ2-2; D is uncertain. Germline V gene data show CDR1 as SEHNR and CDR2 as FQNEAQ (reference sequence). This CDR3 region has 12 residues. The V gene lost 5 bases and the J gene lost 7 bases, with 8 bases spanning the gap. For the CDR3, the DNA is TGTGCCAGCAGCCTTTCGGGCGGGGAGCTGTTTTTT. It specifies CASSLSGGELFF. Looking up the rest from reference TRBV7-9 and TRBJ2-2 gives the full variable domain: DTGVSQNPRHKITKRGQNVTFRCDPISEHNRLYWYRQTLGQGPEFLTYFQNEAQLEKSRLLSDRFSAERPKGSFSTLEIQRTEQGDSAMYLCASSLSGGELFFGEGSRLTVL.

The sample holds a few counts of this clone. The V call is TRBV6-4, the J call TRBJ2-1, with 7 positions matching TRBD1. Looked up from germline, CDR1 is MRHNA and CDR2 is SNTAGT. J was trimmed by 4 bases and V by 6 bases; bases with no gene match: 18. The CDR3 consists of 18 residues. The CDR3 is CASRPYRGSVLGYNEQFF. The DNA of the CDR3 is TGTGCCAGCAGGCCCTACAGGGGATCTGTCTTGGGGTACAATGAGCAGTTCTTC.